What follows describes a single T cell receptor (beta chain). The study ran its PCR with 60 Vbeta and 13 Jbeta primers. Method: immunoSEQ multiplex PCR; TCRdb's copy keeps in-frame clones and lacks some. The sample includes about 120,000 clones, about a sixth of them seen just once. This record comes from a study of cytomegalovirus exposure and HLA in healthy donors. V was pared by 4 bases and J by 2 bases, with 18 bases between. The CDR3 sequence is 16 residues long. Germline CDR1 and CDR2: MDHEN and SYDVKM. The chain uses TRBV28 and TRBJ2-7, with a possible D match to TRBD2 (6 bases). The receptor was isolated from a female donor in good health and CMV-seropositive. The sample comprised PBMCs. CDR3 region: CASSSQQGGVAYEQYF. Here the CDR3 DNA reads TGTGCCAGCAGTTCCCAGCAGGGCGGGGTCGCCTACGAGCAGTACTTC.